This T cell receptor beta chain was recovered during a study of cytomegalovirus exposure and HLA in healthy donors. CDR1 and CDR2 (germline): SGHTA, FQGNSA. The V end was cut by 0 bases, the J end by 1 base, with 9 bases between. The CDR3 is 15 amino acids. The primer mix had 60 Vbeta and 13 Jbeta primers. Assay used: immunoSEQ multiplex PCR; TCRdb lists only in-frame clones, some missing. In the table there are about 150,000 clones, approximately 86% of which are singletons. As to this clone: Its antigen remains unknown.

The study's findings and limits: An Asian-associated ancestry cluster reportedly showed fewer N-insertions than the approximately 700-donor mean in a later analysis.

V and J are TRBV7-2 and TRBJ1-1, with a tentative D call TRBD1 (5 bases). The sequence came from a woman aged 18-29 years in good health and CMV-seronegative. What was sequenced was PBMCs. CDR3 amino acids: CASSLATGANTEAFF. The CDR3 nucleotides read TGTGCCAGCAGCTTAGCCACAGGAGCGAACACTGAAGCTTTCTTT.